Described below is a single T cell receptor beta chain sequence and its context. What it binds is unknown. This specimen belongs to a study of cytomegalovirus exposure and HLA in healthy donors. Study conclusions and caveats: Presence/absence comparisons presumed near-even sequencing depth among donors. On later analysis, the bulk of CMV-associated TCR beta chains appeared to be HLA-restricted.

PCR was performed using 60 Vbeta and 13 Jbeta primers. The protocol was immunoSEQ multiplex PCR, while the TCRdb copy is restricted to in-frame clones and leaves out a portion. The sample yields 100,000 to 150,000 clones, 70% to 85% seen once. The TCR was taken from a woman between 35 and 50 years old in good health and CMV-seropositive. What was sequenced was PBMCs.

The CDR3 here is CASSESGWVQVLWNYTF. The CDR3 nucleotides are TGCGCCAGCAGTGAGAGCGGGTGGGTGCAGGTGCTATGGAACTACACCTTC. This chain uses TRBV10-2 with TRBJ1-2; D remains unclear. This CDR3 is built from 17 residues. Trimming stripped 2 bases from V and 10 bases from J, with 26 bases between. CDR1 is WSHSY and CDR2 is SAAADI in the germline V gene.